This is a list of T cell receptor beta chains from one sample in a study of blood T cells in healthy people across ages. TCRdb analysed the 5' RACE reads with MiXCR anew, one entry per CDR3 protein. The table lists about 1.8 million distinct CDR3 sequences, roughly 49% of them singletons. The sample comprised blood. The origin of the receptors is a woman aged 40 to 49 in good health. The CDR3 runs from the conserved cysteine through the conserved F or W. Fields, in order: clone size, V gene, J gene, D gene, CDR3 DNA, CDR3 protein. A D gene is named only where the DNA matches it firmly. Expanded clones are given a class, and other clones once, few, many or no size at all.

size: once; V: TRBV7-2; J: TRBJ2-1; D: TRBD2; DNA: TGTGCCAGCAGCTTAGGGGGACTAGCGGGGTATGAGCAGTTCTTC; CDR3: CASSLGGLAGYEQFF
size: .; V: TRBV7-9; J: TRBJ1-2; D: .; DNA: TGTGCCAGCAGCTTACGAGGGGGACACTATGGCTACACCTTC; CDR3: CASSLRGGHYGYTF
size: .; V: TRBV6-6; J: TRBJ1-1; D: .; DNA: TGTGCCAGCAGTTACGGGGGGACTCCTGCCACTGAAGCTTTCTTT; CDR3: CASSYGGTPATEAFF
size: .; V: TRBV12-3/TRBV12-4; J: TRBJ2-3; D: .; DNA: TGTGCCAGTAGAGCTTTCGGGGGCACAGATACGCAGTATTTT; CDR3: CASRAFGGTDTQYF
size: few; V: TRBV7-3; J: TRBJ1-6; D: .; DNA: TGTGCCAGCAGCTTAGTAGGGGCCGCCCCTTCACCCCTCCACTTT; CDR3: CASSLVGAAPSPLHF
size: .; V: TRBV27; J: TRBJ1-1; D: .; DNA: TGTGCCAGCAGCCTCGCGGGCGCGGGGGTCGGCGCTGAAGCTTTCTTT; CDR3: CASSLAGAGVGAEAFF
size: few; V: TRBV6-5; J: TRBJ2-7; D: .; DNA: TGTGCCAGCAGTTACTCGAAACAGCTGATCTACGAGCAGTACTTC; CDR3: CASSYSKQLIYEQYF
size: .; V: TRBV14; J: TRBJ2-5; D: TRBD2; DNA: TGTGCCAGCAGCCCAAGACTAGCTGGTCCCTGGTACTTC; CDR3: CASSPRLAGPWYF
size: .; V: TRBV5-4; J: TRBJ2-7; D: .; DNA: TGTGCCAGCAGCCGGGTGGAAAGCTACGAGCAGTACTTC; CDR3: CASSRVESYEQYF
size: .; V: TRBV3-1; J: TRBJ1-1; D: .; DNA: TGTGCCAGCAGCCAGAGGGGAGTATCGAACACTGAAGCTTTCTTT; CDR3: CASSQRGVSNTEAFF
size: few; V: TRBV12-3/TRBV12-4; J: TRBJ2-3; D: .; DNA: TGTGCCAGCAGATTTAGGACAGATACGCAGTATTTT; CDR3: CASRFRTDTQYF
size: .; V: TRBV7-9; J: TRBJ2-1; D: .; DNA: TGTGCCAGCAGACACCTTACTCCCACCGGGACACCGGACAGTTACAATGAGCAGTTCTTC; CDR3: CASRHLTPTGTPDSYNEQFF
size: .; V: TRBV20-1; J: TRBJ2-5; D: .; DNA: TGCAGTGCGAGCCGGCAGGAAGGGACCCAGTACTTC; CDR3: CSASRQEGTQYF
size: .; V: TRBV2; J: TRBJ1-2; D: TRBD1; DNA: TGTGCCAGCAGTGCAGGGGGCAGAAACTATGGCTACACCTTC; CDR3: CASSAGGRNYGYTF
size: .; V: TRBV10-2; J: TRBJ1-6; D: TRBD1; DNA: TGCGCCAGCAGGGGGACAGTTAATAATTCACCCCTCCACTTT; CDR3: CASRGTVNNSPLHF
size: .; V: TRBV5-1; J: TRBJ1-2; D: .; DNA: TGCGCCAGCAGCCCTGCAGACTGCTATGGCTACACCTTC; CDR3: CASSPADCYGYTF
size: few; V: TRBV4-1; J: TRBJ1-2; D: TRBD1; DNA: TGCGCCAGCAGCCTCTCAGGACAGGGCTTAGCTAACTATGGCTACACCTTC; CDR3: CASSLSGQGLANYGYTF
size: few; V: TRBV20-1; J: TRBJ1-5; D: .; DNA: TGCAGTGCTAGCACGACAGGGCCCCAGCATTTT; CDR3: CSASTTGPQHF
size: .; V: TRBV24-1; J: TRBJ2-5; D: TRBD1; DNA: TGTGCCACCAGTGATCGCAAAGGGGGCCAGGAGACCCAGTACTTC; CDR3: CATSDRKGGQETQYF
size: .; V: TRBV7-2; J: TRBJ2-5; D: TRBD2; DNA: TGTGCCAGCAGCCCCGATTTAGCGGGGGGTGGAGAGACCCAGTACTTC; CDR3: CASSPDLAGGGETQYF
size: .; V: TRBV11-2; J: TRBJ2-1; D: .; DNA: TGTGCCAGCGGGTCAGCCTACAATGAGCAGTTCTTC; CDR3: CASGSAYNEQFF
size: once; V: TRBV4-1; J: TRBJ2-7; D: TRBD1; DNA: TGCGCCAGCAGCCAACGGGAAGGGGCAGGGGGCTACGAGCAGTACTTC; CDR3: CASSQREGAGGYEQYF
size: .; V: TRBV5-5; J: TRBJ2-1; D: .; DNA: TGTGCCAGCTCGGTCGAGCCCGGGGTCAATGAGCAGTTCTTC; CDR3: CASSVEPGVNEQFF
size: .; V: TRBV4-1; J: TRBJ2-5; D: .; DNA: TGCGCCAGCAGCCAAGCAGGAGGTCGTTTCGGAGAGACCCAGTACTTC; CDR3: CASSQAGGRFGETQYF
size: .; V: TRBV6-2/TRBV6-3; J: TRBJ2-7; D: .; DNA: TGTGCCAGCAGTTATCACCAGAGGAGCTCCTACGAGCAGTACTTC; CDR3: CASSYHQRSSYEQYF
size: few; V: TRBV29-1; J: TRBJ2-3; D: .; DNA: TGCAGCGGATGGATCCTCACAGATACGCAGTATTTT; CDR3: CSGWILTDTQYF
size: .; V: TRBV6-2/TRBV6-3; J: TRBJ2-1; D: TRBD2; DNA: TGTGCCAGCAGTTATATGGCGGGGGTGAAGAATGAGCAGTTCTTC; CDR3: CASSYMAGVKNEQFF
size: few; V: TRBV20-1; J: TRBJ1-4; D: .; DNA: TGCAGTGCTAGGAAGTTGAGGGGCGCGGTTGCCGAAGATGAAAAACTGTTTTTT; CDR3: CSARKLRGAVAEDEKLFF
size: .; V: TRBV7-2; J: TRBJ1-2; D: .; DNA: TGTGCCAGCAGCCCCCGAGGCACGGCCTATGGCTACACCTTC; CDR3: CASSPRGTAYGYTF
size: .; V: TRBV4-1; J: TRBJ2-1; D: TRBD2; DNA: TGCGCCAGCAGCCACGGACTAGCGGGGGGGCCATACAATGAGCAGTTCTTC; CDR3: CASSHGLAGGPYNEQFF
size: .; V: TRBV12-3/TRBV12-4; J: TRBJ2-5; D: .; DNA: TGTGCCAGCAGTCTCCCCCCGGGGATCCAAGAGACCCAGTACTTC; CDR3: CASSLPPGIQETQYF
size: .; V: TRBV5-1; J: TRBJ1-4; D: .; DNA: TGCGCCAGCAGGCAGGGATTTAGTGAAAAACTGTTTTTT; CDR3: CASRQGFSEKLFF
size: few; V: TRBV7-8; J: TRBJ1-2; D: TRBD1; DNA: TGTGCCAGCAGTCTAGGAGGGCGACAGGGCAACTATGGCTACACCTTC; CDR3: CASSLGGRQGNYGYTF
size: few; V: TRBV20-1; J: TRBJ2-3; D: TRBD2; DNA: TGCAGTGCTACTAGCGGGGGGGCAGATACGCAGTATTTT; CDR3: CSATSGGADTQYF
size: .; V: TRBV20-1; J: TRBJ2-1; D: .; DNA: TGCAGTGCTAGAGACCGGAGTGGGCGCTACAATGAGCAGTTCTTC; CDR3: CSARDRSGRYNEQFF
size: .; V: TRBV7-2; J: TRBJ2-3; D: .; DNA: TGTGCCAGCAGGGGGCGGGGTCACACAGATACGCAGTATTTT; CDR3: CASRGRGHTDTQYF
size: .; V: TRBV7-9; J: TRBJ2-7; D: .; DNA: TGTGCCAGCAGCTTGGCCTCCCAGGGATACGAGCAGTACTTC; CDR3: CASSLASQGYEQYF
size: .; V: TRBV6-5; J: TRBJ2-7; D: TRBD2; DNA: TGTGCCAGCGAAAGCGGGGGCCCCACCTACGAGCAGTACTTC; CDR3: CASESGGPTYEQYF
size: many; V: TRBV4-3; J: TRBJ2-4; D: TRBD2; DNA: TGCGCCAGCAGCCGTCGGGAGGGAAACATTCAGTACTTC; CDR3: CASSRREGNIQYF
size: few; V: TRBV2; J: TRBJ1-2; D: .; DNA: TGTGCCAGGAAAGGGGGAAACTATGGCTACACCTTC; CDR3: CARKGGNYGYTF
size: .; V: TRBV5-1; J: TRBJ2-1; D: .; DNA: TGCGCCAGCAGCTTTGTGGGGGGGGCAAGCAATGAGCAGTTCTTC; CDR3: CASSFVGGASNEQFF
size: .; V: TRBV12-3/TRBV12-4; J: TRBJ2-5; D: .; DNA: TGTGCCAGCATCCTAGGTGGGGGGGGGCCGGGTGAGACCCAGTACTTC; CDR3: CASILGGGGPGETQYF
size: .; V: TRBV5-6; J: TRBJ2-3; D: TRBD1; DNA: TGTGCCAGCAGCTTGGAGACAGGGGGCACTATCTCGACAGATACGCAGTATTTT; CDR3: CASSLETGGTISTDTQYF
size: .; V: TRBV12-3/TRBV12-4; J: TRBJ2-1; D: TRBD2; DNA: TGTGCCAGCAGTCTCAGGACTAGCGGGGGGACCTACAATGAGCAGTTCTTC; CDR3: CASSLRTSGGTYNEQFF
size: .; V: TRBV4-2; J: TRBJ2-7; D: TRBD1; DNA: TGTGCCAGCAGCCACATAATCCCGGGACAGAACTACGAGCAGTACTTC; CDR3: CASSHIIPGQNYEQYF
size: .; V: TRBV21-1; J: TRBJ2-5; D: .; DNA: TGTGCCAGCAGCAACAGGCGGGGAGAGGGAGGAGAGACCCAGTACTTC; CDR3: CASSNRRGEGGETQYF
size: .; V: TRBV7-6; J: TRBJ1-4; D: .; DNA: TGTGCCAGCAGCTCCCAACCCCCTGGTAGTGAAAAACTGTTTTTT; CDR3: CASSSQPPGSEKLFF
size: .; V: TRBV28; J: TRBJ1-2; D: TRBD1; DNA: TGTGCCAGCAGTTTCGCCGATCATGACAGGGGGCATATGGGTGGCTACACCTTC; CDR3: CASSFADHDRGHMGGYTF
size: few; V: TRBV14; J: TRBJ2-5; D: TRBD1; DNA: TGTGCCAGCAGCCAACGGGACAGGGGGCCGGAGACCCAGTACTTC; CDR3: CASSQRDRGPETQYF
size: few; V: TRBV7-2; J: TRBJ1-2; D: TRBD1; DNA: TGTGCCAGCAGACTCCAGGTCAGGGGGAATGGCTACACCTTC; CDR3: CASRLQVRGNGYTF
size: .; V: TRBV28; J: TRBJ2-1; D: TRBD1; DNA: TGTGCCAGCAGTGCGACAGGGTTTAATGAGCAGTTCTTC; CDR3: CASSATGFNEQFF
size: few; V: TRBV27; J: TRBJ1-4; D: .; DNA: TGTGCCAGCAGTTCGACAGCGTTTAATGAAAAACTGTTTTTT; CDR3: CASSSTAFNEKLFF